This entry lists 30 T cell receptor beta chains sequenced from one sample in a study of T cell responses to AZD1222 COVID-19 vaccine. Clones were sequenced by immunoSEQ multiplex PCR, and TCRdb holds only the in-frame ones, with some missing. The table has 150,000 or so clones, approximately 88% seen once. The starting material was peripheral blood, obtained on day 0 of AZD1222 vaccination. Receptors originate from an adult in good health.

The chain is built from TRBV5-5 and TRBJ2-7; D gene unclear. Trimming stripped 0 bases from V and 7 bases from J, with 11 bases between. There are 13 residues in the CDR3. Germline loops: CDR1 SGHKS, CDR2 YYEKEE (reference sequence). The CDR3 DNA sequence: TGTGCCAGCAGCTTGGAGGTCGATTATGAGCAGTACTTC. Its translation: CASSLEVDYEQYF.

This chain links TRBV4-2 with TRBJ2-1, with TRBD2 as a possible D gene (5 bases). The CDR3 has 16 amino acids. Trimming left V 0 bases short and J 1 base short, with 10 bases between. Germline assignment: CDR1 LGHNA and CDR2 YNFKEQ. CDR3 sequence: CASSQEQSGSYNEQFF. CDR3 sequence (DNA): TGTGCCAGCAGCCAAGAGCAGTCGGGATCCTACAATGAGCAGTTCTTC.

The chain couples TRBV6-5 to TRBJ1-4; 7 bases are a match to TRBD1. Germline CDR1 reads MNHEY; CDR2 reads SVGAGI. The trim removed 6 bases at V and 5 bases at J, leaving 6 bases unmatched. The CDR3 totals 14 residues. This chain's CDR3 is CASSPGQVNEKLFF. In DNA, the CDR3 is TGTGCCAGCAGCCCCGGACAGGTCAATGAAAAACTGTTTTTT.

The chain links TRBV7-9 to TRBJ2-5, with 7 bases that match TRBD2. The germline gives CDR1 SEHNR, CDR2 FQNEAQ (reference sequence). CDR3 size: 15 residues. V was clipped by 2 bases and J by 0 bases; unmatched bases: 3. CDR3 protein: CASSLMRGNQETQYF. The CDR3 bases are TGTGCCAGCAGCTTAATGCGGGGGAACCAAGAGACCCAGTACTTC.

This chain connects TRBV2 to TRBJ2-1; D perhaps matches TRBD1 (6 bases). The CDR3 loop spans 15 amino acids. V was pared by 8 bases and J by 0 bases, with 14 bases between. The germline V gene has CDR1 SNHLY and CDR2 FYNNEI. CDR3 protein: CASVAGDGSYNEQFF. The DNA of the CDR3 is TGTGCCAGCGTAGCAGGGGATGGCTCCTACAATGAGCAGTTCTTC. Combining the CDR3 with reference TRBV2 and TRBJ2-1 gives the whole variable domain EPEVTQTPSHQVTQMGQEVILRCVPISNHLYFYWYRQILGQKVEFLVSFYNNEISEKSEIFDDQFSVERPDGSNFTLKIRSTKLEDSAMYFCASVAGDGSYNEQFFGPGTRLTVL.

The chain couples TRBV2 to TRBJ1-3; D ambiguous. Germline loops: CDR1 SNHLY, CDR2 FYNNEI. The V and J ends lost 2 bases and 6 bases respectively, with 14 bases between them. The CDR3 length is 15 residues. CDR3 amino acids: CASSEWHTPQNTIYF. CDR3 in DNA: TGTGCCAGCAGTGAATGGCACACGCCCCAAAACACCATATATTTT. Full variable domain (missing parts from reference TRBV2 and TRBJ1-3): EPEVTQTPSHQVTQMGQEVILRCVPISNHLYFYWYRQILGQKVEFLVSFYNNEISEKSEIFDDQFSVERPDGSNFTLKIRSTKLEDSAMYFCASSEWHTPQNTIYFGEGSWLTVV.

This chain links TRBV19 with TRBJ2-3; D is perhaps TRBD1 (6 bases). Between the trimmed V and J ends, which lost 2 bases and 4 bases, there was a span of 13 bases. The CDR3 is made up of 15 amino acids. Germline assignment: CDR1 LNHDA and CDR2 SQIVND (reference sequence). The CDR3 DNA reads TGTGCCAGTAGTATAATTTTTGGGGGCCCAGATACGCAGTATTTT. It is translated as CASSIIFGGPDTQYF.

The CDR3 sequence: CASSLEAGGLYEQYF. In DNA, the CDR3 is TGTGCCAGCAGCCTTGAAGCGGGAGGCCTCTACGAGCAGTACTTC. The genes are TRBV7-3 and TRBJ2-7, with TRBD2 matching over 9 bases. Trimming at V came to 5 bases and at J to 3 bases, leaving 8 bases not matched to a gene. Germline CDR1 SGHTA, CDR2 FQGTGA. This CDR3 has 15 amino acids.

This clone was seen a handful of times. CDR3 nucleotides: TGTGCCAGCAGGGACGGTCCTAACTATGGCTACACCTTC. Translating gives CASRDGPNYGYTF. J is TRBJ1-2 and V is TRBV27; no reliable D call. The CDR3 length is 13 residues. V lost 6 bases, J lost 0 bases, and 8 bases lay in between. Germline-derived CDR1 and CDR2 are MNHEY and SMNVEV (reference sequence).

The chain couples TRBV2 to TRBJ1-1, with D possibly matching TRBD1 (5 bases). Germline loops: CDR1 SNHLY, CDR2 FYNNEI. This CDR3 is built from 13 residues. Deletions cut 4 bases from V and 3 bases from J, with 9 bases between. The CDR3 reads CASSAAGDTEAFF. CDR3 nucleotides: TGTGCCAGCAGTGCGGCGGGGGACACTGAAGCTTTCTTT.

This clone was counted only a few times. Within the sample, other DNA sequences also encode this same CDR3. The CDR3 spells CASSDGYGYTF. CDR3 bases: TGTGCCAGCAGTGATGGCTATGGCTACACCTTC. The chain employs TRBV28 and TRBJ1-2; D call uncertain. V lost 5 bases and J lost 4, with 5 bases in between. This CDR3 has 11 amino acids. Germline loops: CDR1 MDHEN, CDR2 SYDVKM.

The J gene is TRBJ1-1, the V gene TRBV5-1; TRBD1 might be the D (6 bases). Per the germline V gene, CDR1 is SGHRS and CDR2 is YFSETQ. Trimming took 0 bases from V and 7 from J, leaving 16 bases between them. The CDR3 covers 15 residues. In DNA, the CDR3 is TGCGCCAGCAGCTTGGCCCCAGGGGATTTTAATGAAGCTTTCTTT. Translation gives CASSLAPGDFNEAFF.

The rearrangement joins TRBV6-1 to TRBJ1-2, with D perhaps TRBD1 (5 bases). This CDR3 is built from 15 residues. V lost 1 base and J 4 bases, leaving 13 bases between the germline ends. In germline, CDR1 is MNHNS, CDR2 SASEGT. The chain's CDR3 is CASSEGPSGLYGYTF. For the CDR3, the DNA is TGTGCCAGCAGTGAAGGGCCATCGGGACTCTATGGCTACACCTTC.

This chain uses TRBV27 with TRBJ1-5, with D perhaps matching TRBD1 (6 bases). V dropped 5 bases and J dropped 2 bases, with 13 bases sitting between them. Germline values: CDR1 MNHEY, CDR2 SMNVEV (reference sequence). The CDR3 runs to 15 residues. CDR3 sequence: CASSAGTFGNQPQHF. The CDR3 bases are TGTGCCAGCAGTGCCGGGACATTTGGCAATCAGCCCCAGCATTTT.

The V call is TRBV7-6, the J call TRBJ2-7; a possible D gene is TRBD2 (6 bases). Between the trimmed V and J ends, which lost 4 bases and 1 base, there was a span of 14 bases. The CDR3 covers 15 residues. Per germline, CDR1 SGHVS and CDR2 FNYEAQ. CDR3: CASSSGLLRSYEQYF. CDR3 DNA sequence: TGTGCCAGCAGCTCGGGACTCCTCCGGTCCTACGAGCAGTACTTC.

V gene TRBV13 combines with J gene TRBJ2-1; D is uncertain. Trimming took 0 bases from V and 8 from J, leaving 11 bases between them. Germline-derived CDR1 and CDR2 are PRHDT and FYEKMQ (reference sequence). This CDR3 spans 14 amino acids. Here the CDR3 DNA reads TGTGCCAGCAGCTTAGGTGGGGTAATCTATGAGCAGTTCTTC. Translated, it gives CASSLGGVIYEQFF.

The V and J genes are TRBV29-1 and TRBJ1-1; D remains ambiguous. V was cut by 3 bases and J by 3 bases, with 2 bases left in between. Germline values: CDR1 SQVTM, CDR2 ANQGSEA. The CDR3 spans 10 residues. The CDR3 spells CSVEDTEAFF. As DNA, the CDR3 is TGCAGCGTTGAGGACACTGAAGCTTTCTTT. Full variable domain (rest looked up from reference TRBV29-1 and TRBJ1-1): SAVISQKPSRDICQRGTSLTIQCQVDSQVTMMFWYRQQPGQSLTLIATANQGSEATYESGFVIDKFPISRPNLTFSTLTVSNMSPEDSSIYLCSVEDTEAFFGQGTRLTVV.

The rearrangement joins TRBV15 to TRBJ1-3; weak D call: TRBD1 (5 bases). This CDR3 is built from 18 residues. With 0 bases removed from V and 0 bases from J, the gap between germline ends came to 15 bases. Germline V lookup: CDR1 LNHNV, CDR2 YYDKDF (reference sequence). The CDR3 DNA reads TGTGCCACCAGCAGAGATTGGGGCACTAGCAGCTCTGGAAACACCATATATTTT. Residues: CATSRDWGTSSSGNTIYF. Looking up the rest from reference TRBV15 and TRBJ1-3 gives the full variable domain: DAMVIQNPRYQVTQFGKPVTLSCSQTLNHNVMYWYQQKSSQAPKLLFHYYDKDFNNEADTPDNFQSRRPNTSFCFLDIRSPGLGDTAMYLCATSRDWGTSSSGNTIYFGEGSWLTVV.

V and J are TRBV7-3 and TRBJ1-2, with unresolved D. V was trimmed by 2 bases and J by 0 bases, leaving 7 bases between them. Germline CDR1 is SGHTA and CDR2 is FQGTGA. The CDR3 spans 14 residues. CDR3 residues: CASSLQRTNYGYTF. As DNA, the CDR3 is TGTGCCAGCAGCTTACAACGGACTAACTATGGCTACACCTTC.

The chain links TRBV19 to TRBJ1-6; D is uncertain. The CDR3 spans 13 residues. Per germline, CDR1 LNHDA and CDR2 SQIVND (reference sequence). V was clipped by 5 bases and J by 7 bases, with 9 bases between them. This CDR3 reads CASSRQSNSPLHF. The CDR3 DNA is TGTGCCAGTAGTCGCCAGTCCAATTCACCCCTCCACTTT.

The chain employs TRBV5-6 and TRBJ2-7; D may be TRBD1 or TRBD2 (5 bases each). The germline V gene has CDR1 SGHDT and CDR2 YYEEEE. The CDR3 sequence is 14 residues long. V gave up 3 bases and J gave up 3 bases, with 13 bases separating them. The CDR3 sequence is CASSWGSVGYEQYV. Written as DNA, the CDR3 is TGTGCCAGCAGCTGGGGGAGTGTGGGCTACGAGCAGTACGTC.

The J gene is TRBJ2-3, the V gene TRBV6-6, with 8 bases matching TRBD2. CDR3 size: 15 residues. V shed 6 bases and J 1 base; nucleotides not matched to a gene: 6. Germline values: CDR1 MNHNY, CDR2 SVGAGI (reference sequence). CDR3: CASSLGGAGTDTQYF. For the CDR3, the DNA is TGTGCCAGCAGCCTCGGGGGGGCAGGCACAGATACGCAGTATTTT.

The chain is built from TRBV27 and TRBJ1-1; no definite D call. Germline V gives CDR1 MNHEY, CDR2 SMNVEV (reference sequence). V was pared by 0 bases and J by 3 bases, with 14 bases between. The CDR3 covers 16 residues. The CDR3 region has the DNA TGTGCCAGCAGTTTATCGAGGGTACCGGGAGACACTGAAGCTTTCTTT. Translating it yields CASSLSRVPGDTEAFF.

The rearrangement links TRBV15 to TRBJ1-2, with 8 bases fitting TRBD1. The CDR3 is 15 amino acids. Germline V gives CDR1 LNHNV, CDR2 YYDKDF (reference sequence). V dropped 1 base and J dropped 1; count of bases not matched to a gene: 2. CDR3 in DNA: TGTGCCACCAGCAGAGCTGACAGGGGTAACTATGGCTACACCTTC. Its protein product is CATSRADRGNYGYTF.

The J gene is TRBJ1-1, the V gene TRBV6-1; 10 bases map to TRBD1. This CDR3 contains 16 residues. V was pared by 2 bases and J by 4 bases, with 7 bases of the junction left unmatched. Germline V gene sequence: CDR1 MNHNS, CDR2 SASEGT. The CDR3 sequence is CASSEPDRGPATEAFF. In nucleotides, the CDR3 is TGTGCCAGCAGTGAACCCGACAGGGGGCCGGCCACTGAAGCTTTCTTT.

The chain combines TRBV6-1 with TRBJ1-6; D remains ambiguous. V lost 0 bases and J 0 bases, leaving 6 bases between the germline ends. Germline-derived CDR1 and CDR2 are MNHNS and SASEGT. This CDR3 has 16 amino acids. The CDR3 reads CASSEAPSSYNSPLHF. The CDR3 nucleotides read TGTGCCAGCAGTGAAGCGCCCAGCTCCTATAATTCACCCCTCCACTTT.

The rearrangement joins TRBV14 to TRBJ1-4; D unclear. The CDR3 totals 12 residues. V was cut by 0 bases and J by 7 bases, with 3 bases left in between. Germline V gives CDR1 SGHDN, CDR2 FVKESK. The CDR3 coding sequence is TGTGCCAGCAGCCAAGAGAGTGAAAAACTGTTTTTT. Its protein product is CASSQESEKLFF.

The chain is built from TRBV5-1 and TRBJ1-4, with 8 bases fitting TRBD1. Per germline, CDR1 SGHRS and CDR2 YFSETQ. CDR3 length: 16 amino acids. The V segment lost 0 bases and the J segment 7 bases; nucleotides outside the gene matches: 8. The CDR3 loop reads CASSLEGRGQREKLFF. The DNA for the CDR3 is TGCGCCAGCAGCTTGGAGGGCAGGGGGCAACGTGAAAAACTGTTTTTT.

This clone was picked up one time. This rearrangement joins TRBV24-1 to TRBJ2-5; D is undetermined. Germline V gives CDR1 KGHDR, CDR2 SFDVKD. CDR3 length: 15 residues. Trimming took 7 bases from V and 2 from J, leaving 16 bases between them. The DNA of the CDR3 is TGTGCCACCAGCCCTGACGGAACCCTTCAAGAGACCCAGTACTTC. Translated, it gives CATSPDGTLQETQYF.

The CDR3, as DNA: TGTGCCAGCAGTTTAAGGCCCCACAATCAGCCCCAGCATTTT. It yields the protein CASSLRPHNQPQHF. This sequence joins TRBV28 and TRBJ1-5; no definite D call. V was trimmed by 2 bases and J by 3 bases, leaving 8 bases between them. Germline CDR1 reads MDHEN; CDR2 reads SYDVKM. CDR3 size: 14 residues.